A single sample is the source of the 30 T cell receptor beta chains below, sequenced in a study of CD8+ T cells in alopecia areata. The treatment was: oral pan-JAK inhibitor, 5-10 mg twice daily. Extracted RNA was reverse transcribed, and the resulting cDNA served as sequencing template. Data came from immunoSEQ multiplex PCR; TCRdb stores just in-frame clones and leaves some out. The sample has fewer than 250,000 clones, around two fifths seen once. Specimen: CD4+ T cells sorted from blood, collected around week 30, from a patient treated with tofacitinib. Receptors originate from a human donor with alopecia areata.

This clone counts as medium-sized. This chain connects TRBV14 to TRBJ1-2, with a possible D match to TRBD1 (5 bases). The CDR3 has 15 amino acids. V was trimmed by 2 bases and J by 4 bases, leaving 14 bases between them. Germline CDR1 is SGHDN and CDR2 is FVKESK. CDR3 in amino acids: CASSQTGSPPYGYTF. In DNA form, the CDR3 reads TGTGCCAGCAGCCAAACAGGAAGCCCGCCCTATGGCTACACCTTC.

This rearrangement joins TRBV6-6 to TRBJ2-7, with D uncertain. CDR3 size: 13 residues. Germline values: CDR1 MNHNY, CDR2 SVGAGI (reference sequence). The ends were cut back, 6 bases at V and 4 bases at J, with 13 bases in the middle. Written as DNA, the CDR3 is TGTGCCAGCAGCCTCATGGACCGTTACGAGCAGTACTTC. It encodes CASSLMDRYEQYF.

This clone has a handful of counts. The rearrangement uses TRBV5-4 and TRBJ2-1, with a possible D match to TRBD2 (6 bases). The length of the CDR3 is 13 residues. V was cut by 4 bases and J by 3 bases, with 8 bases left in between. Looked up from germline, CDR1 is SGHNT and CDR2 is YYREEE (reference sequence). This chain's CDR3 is CASSVGLYNEQFF. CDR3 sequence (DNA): TGTGCCAGCAGCGTGGGACTCTACAATGAGCAGTTCTTC.

CDR3: CASSFGGIGGYTF. DNA of the CDR3: TGTGCCAGCAGTTTTGGGGGAATCGGTGGCTACACCTTC. The rearrangement joins TRBV27 to TRBJ1-2; D may be TRBD1 (5 bases). There are 13 residues in the CDR3. Germline CDR1 and CDR2: MNHEY and SMNVEV (reference sequence). V was cut by 3 bases and J by 7 bases, with 12 bases left in between.

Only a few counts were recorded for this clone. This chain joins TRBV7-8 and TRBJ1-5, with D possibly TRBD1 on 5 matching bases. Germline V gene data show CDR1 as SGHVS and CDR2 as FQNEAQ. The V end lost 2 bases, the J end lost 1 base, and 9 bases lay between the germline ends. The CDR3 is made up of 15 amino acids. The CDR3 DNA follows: TGTGCCAGCAGCTTATTCCGGGGCAGCAATCAGCCCCAGCATTTT. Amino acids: CASSLFRGSNQPQHF. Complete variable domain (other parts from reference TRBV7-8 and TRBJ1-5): GAGVSQSPRYKVAKRGQDVALRCDPISGHVSLFWYQQALGQGPEFLTYFQNEAQLDKSGLPSDRFFAERPEGSVSTLKIQRTQQEDSAVYLCASSLFRGSNQPQHFGDGTRLSIL.

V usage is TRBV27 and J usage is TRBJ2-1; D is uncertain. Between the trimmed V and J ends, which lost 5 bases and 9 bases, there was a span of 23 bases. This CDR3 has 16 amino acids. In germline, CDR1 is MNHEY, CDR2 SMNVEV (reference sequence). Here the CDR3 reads CASSSPQRTGRAEQFF. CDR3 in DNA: TGTGCCAGCAGTAGCCCTCAGCGAACCGGTAGGGCTGAGCAGTTCTTC.

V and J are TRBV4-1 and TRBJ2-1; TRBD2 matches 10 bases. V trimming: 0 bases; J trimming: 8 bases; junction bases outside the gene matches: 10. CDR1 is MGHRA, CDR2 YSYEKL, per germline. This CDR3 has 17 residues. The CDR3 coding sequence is TGCGCCAGCAGCCAAGATCGGTCTAGCGGGAGCCCCTATGAGCAGTTCTTC. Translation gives CASSQDRSSGSPYEQFF.

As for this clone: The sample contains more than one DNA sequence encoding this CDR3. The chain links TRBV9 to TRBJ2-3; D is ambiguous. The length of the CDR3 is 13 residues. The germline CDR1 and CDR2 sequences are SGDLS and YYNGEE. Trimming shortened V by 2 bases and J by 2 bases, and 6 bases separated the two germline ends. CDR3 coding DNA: TGTGCCAGCAGCGTTGGCCTCACAGATACGCAGTATTTT. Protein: CASSVGLTDTQYF.

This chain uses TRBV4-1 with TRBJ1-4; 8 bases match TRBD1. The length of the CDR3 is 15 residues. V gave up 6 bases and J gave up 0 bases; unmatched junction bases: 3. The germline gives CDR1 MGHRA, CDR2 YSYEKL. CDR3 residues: CASRLQGATNEKLFF. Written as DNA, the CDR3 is TGCGCCAGCAGACTACAGGGGGCAACTAATGAAAAACTGTTTTTT.

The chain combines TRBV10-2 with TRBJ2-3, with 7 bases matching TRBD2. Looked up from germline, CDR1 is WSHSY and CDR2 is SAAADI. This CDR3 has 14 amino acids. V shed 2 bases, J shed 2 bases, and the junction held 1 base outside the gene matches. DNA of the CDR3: TGCGCCAGCAGTGAGCTAGCGGCCACAGATACGCAGTATTTT. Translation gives CASSELAATDTQYF.

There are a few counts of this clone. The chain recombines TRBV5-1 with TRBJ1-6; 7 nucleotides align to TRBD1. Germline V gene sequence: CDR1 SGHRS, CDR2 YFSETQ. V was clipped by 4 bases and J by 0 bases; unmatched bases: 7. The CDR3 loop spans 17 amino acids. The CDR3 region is CASSRDSSFSYNSPLHF. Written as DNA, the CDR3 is TGCGCCAGCAGCAGGGACAGCTCCTTCTCCTATAATTCACCCCTCCACTTT.

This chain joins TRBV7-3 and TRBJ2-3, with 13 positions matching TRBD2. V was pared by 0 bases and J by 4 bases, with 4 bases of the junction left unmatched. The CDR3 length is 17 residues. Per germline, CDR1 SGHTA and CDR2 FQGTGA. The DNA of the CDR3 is TGTGCCAGCAGCTTAACGGGGACTAGCGGGGTTCCAGATACGCAGTATTTT. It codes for CASSLTGTSGVPDTQYF.

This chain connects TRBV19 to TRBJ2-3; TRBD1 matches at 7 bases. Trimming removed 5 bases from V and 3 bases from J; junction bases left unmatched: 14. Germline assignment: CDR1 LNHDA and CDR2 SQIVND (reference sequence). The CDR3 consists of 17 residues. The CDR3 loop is CASSRSTGAGETDTQYF. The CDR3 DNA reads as TGTGCCAGTAGTCGTTCCACAGGGGCAGGTGAAACAGATACGCAGTATTTT.

The CDR3 coding sequence is TGTGCCAGTAGTCGAGGGGCAGGGGGCTATCAGCCCCAGCATTTT. Its protein is CASSRGAGGYQPQHF. The genes are TRBV19 and TRBJ1-5, with 8 bases that match TRBD1. This CDR3 region has 15 residues. J lost 5 bases, V lost 5 bases, and 8 bases had no gene match. Germline V gene lookup returns CDR1 LNHDA and CDR2 SQIVND (reference sequence).

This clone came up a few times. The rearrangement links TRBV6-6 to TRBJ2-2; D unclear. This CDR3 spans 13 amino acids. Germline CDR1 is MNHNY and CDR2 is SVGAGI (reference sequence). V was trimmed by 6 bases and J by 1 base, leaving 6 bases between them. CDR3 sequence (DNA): TGTGCCAGCAGACCACAGAACACCGGGGAGCTGTTTTTT. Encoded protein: CASRPQNTGELFF.

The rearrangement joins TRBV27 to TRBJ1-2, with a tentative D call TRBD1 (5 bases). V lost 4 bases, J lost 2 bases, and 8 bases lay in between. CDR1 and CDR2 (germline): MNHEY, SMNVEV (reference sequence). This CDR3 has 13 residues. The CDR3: CASSWNRNYGYTF. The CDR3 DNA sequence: TGTGCCAGCAGTTGGAACAGGAACTATGGCTACACCTTC.

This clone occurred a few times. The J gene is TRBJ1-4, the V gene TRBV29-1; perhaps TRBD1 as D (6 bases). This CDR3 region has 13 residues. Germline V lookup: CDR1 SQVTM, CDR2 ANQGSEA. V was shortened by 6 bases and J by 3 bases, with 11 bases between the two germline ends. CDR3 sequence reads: CSVEGGANEKLFF. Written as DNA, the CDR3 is TGCAGCGTCGAGGGGGGGGCTAATGAAAAACTGTTTTTT.

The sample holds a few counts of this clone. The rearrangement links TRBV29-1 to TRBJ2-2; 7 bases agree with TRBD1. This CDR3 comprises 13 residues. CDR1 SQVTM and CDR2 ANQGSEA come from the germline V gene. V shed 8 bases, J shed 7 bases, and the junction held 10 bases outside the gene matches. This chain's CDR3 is CSTSETGLGELFF. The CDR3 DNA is TGCAGCACCTCCGAGACAGGGCTCGGGGAGCTGTTTTTT.

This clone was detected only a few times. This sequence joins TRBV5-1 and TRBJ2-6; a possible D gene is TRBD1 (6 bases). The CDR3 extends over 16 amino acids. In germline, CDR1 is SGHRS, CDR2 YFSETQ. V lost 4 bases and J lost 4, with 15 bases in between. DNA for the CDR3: TGCGCCAGCAGCCCAGGGTCAGGGGTCGGGGCCAACGTCCTGACTTTC. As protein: CASSPGSGVGANVLTF.

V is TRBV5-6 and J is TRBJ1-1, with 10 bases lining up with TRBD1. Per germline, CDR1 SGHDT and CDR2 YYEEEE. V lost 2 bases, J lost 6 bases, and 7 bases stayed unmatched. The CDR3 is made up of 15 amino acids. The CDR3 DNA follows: TGTGCCAGCAGCTTCCCCGGGACAGGGGAGGCTGAAGCTTTCTTT. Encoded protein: CASSFPGTGEAEAFF.

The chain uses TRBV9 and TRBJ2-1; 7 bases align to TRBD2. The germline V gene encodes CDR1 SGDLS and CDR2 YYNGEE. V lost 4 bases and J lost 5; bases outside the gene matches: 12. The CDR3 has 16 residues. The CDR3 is CASSPKAGPDDNEQFF. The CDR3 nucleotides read TGTGCCAGCAGCCCAAAAGCGGGACCGGACGACAATGAGCAGTTCTTC.

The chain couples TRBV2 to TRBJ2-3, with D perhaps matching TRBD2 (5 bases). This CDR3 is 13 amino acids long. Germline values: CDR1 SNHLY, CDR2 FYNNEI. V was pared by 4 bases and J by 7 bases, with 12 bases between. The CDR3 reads CASSGVAIYTQYF. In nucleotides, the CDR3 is TGTGCCAGCAGTGGGGTAGCGATATATACGCAGTATTTT.

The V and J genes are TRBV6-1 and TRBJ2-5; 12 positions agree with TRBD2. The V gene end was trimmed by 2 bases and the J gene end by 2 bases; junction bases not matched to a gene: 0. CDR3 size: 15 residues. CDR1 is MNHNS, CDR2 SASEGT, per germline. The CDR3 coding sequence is TGTGCCAGCAGTGAACTAGCGGGGGGGCAAGAGACCCAGTACTTC. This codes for CASSELAGGQETQYF.

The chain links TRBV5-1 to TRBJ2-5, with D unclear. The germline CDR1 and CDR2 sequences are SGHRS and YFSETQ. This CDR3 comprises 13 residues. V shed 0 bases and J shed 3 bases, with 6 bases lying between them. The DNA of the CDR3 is TGCGCCAGCAGCTTGGGATCAGAAGAGACCCAGTACTTC. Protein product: CASSLGSEETQYF.

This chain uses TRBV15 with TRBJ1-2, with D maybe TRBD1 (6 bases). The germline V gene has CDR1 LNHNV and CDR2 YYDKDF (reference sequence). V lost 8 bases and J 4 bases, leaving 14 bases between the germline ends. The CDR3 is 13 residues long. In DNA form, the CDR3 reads TGTGCCACCGGTCTGGGACACCTCTATGGCTACACCTTC. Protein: CATGLGHLYGYTF.

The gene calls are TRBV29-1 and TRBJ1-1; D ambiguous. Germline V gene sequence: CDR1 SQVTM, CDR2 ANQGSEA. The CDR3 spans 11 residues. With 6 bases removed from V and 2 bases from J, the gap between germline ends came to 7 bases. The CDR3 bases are TGCAGCGTGGGTTATAACACTGAAGCTTTCTTT. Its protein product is CSVGYNTEAFF.

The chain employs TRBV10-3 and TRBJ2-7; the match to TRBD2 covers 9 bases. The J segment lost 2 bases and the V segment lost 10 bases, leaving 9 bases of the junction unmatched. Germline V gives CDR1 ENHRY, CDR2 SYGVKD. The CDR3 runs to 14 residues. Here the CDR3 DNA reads TGTGCCACCGCAACTAGCGGGTACACCTACGAGCAGTACTTC. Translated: CATATSGYTYEQYF.

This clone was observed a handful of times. CDR3 region: CASSASVRDRTIYF. The CDR3 DNA sequence: TGTGCCAGCAGTGCGTCGGTCCGGGATAGGACCATATATTTT. The V gene is TRBV2, the J gene TRBJ1-3; no definite D call. The CDR3 consists of 14 residues. Germline V gene sequence: CDR1 SNHLY, CDR2 FYNNEI. Trimming removed 4 bases from V and 10 bases from J, with 17 bases in between. Complete variable domain (other parts from reference TRBV2 and TRBJ1-3): EPEVTQTPSHQVTQMGQEVILRCVPISNHLYFYWYRQILGQKVEFLVSFYNNEISEKSEIFDDQFSVERPDGSNFTLKIRSTKLEDSAMYFCASSASVRDRTIYFGEGSWLTVV.

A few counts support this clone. The CDR3: CSARGYTF. The CDR3 DNA sequence: TGCAGTGCCAGGGGCTACACCTTC. The rearrangement uses TRBV20-1 and TRBJ1-2, with D unresolved. Trimming pared 6 bases from V and 8 bases from J, leaving 4 bases between. The germline V gene has CDR1 DFQATT and CDR2 SNEGSKA (reference sequence). The CDR3 is made up of 8 amino acids.

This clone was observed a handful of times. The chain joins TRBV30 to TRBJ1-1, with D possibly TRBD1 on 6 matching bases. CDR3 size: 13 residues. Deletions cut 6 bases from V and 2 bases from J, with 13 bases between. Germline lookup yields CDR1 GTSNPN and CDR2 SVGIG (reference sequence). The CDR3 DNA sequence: TGTGCCTGCCTCCACAGGGTCAACACTGAAGCTTTCTTT. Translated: CACLHRVNTEAFF.